The sequence of this T cell receptor beta chain was determined in a study of early T cells in non-severe SARS-CoV-2 infection. CDR3 length: 14 residues. Germline V gene data show CDR1 as SQVTM and CDR2 as ANQGSEA. The V gene lost 6 bases and the J gene lost 0 bases, with 12 bases spanning the gap. A word on this clonotype: Its antigen remains unidentified.

Study results and limitations: Reliance on VDJdb matching favored anti-spike CD8 responses; private and CD4 specificities were missed.

Individual cDNA molecules received unique molecular identifiers. TCRdb re-called the 5' RACE reads with MiXCR, one entry per CDR3 protein. The sample comprises over 50,000 distinct CDR3 sequences, over 10% of which are singletons, and about 3.1% rests with the top ten. The source material was whole blood. The V gene is TRBV29-1, the J gene TRBJ1-5; D is possibly TRBD1 (5 bases). This receptor was obtained from an adult who was a healthcare worker with PCR-confirmed SARS-CoV-2 infection or an uninfected control (not recorded which). CDR3 nucleotide sequence: TGCAGCGTGCGATCCGGGGGTAGCAATCAGCCCCAGCATTTT. It translates to CSVRSGGSNQPQHF.